The present entry profiles one T cell receptor beta chain with its context. Its antigen is as yet unknown. These data belong to a study of long-term antiretroviral therapy in people with HIV. Notes on the study in general: Controls showed broader CDR3 length ranges than did the HIV repertoires.

Sequencing used immunoSEQ v3.0 at survey level. The table came from immunoSEQ multiplex PCR; TCRdb's copy has only in-frame clones and leaves some out. The profile covers 20,000 to 30,000 clones, with over 75% appearing a single time and approximately 5.1% taken by the ten largest. Every single participant having HIV got treatment inside the United States. This CDR3 region has 15 residues. Germline assignment: CDR1 SGHTA and CDR2 FQGNSA. V lost 1 base to trimming and J lost 6 bases, with 12 bases between them. The sequence was collected from a woman aged 25 to 39 with HIV. The sequencing used unsorted PBMCs, collected 1.1 years before starting antiretroviral therapy. The chain is built from TRBV7-2 and TRBJ2-2; D possibly corresponds to TRBD2 (5 bases). CDR3 sequence reads: CASSLDMLAPGELFF. Here the CDR3 DNA reads TGTGCCAGCAGCTTAGACATGCTAGCCCCCGGGGAGCTGTTTTTT.